A selection of T cell receptor beta chains follows, all from one sample in a study of blood T cell repertoires in COVID-19. TCRdb keeps only in-frame clones here, not all; method: immunoSEQ multiplex PCR. The data hold about 150,000 clones, with approximately 87% observed a single time. The sample was peripheral blood. Receptors were obtained from a woman between 65 and 79 years old with acute or convalescent COVID-19. CDR3s include the opening cysteine and the closing phenylalanine or tryptophan. The D gene is left open where the match is weak. Size values are once, few and many counts, or a class for expanded clones, and some rows have none.

clone size: NA; D gene: TRBD2; J gene: TRBJ2-3; V gene: TRBV9; CDR3 protein: CASSVGLLAGGTDTQYF; CDR3 DNA: TGTGCCAGCAGCGTAGGACTCTTAGCGGGGGGCACAGATACGCAGTATTTT
clone size: NA; D gene: NA; J gene: TRBJ2-7; V gene: TRBV5-8; CDR3 protein: CASSLGRQYEQYF; CDR3 DNA: TGTGCCAGCAGCTTGGGCAGACAGTACGAGCAGTACTTC
clone size: once; D gene: NA; J gene: TRBJ1-2; V gene: TRBV6-1; CDR3 protein: CASSEARKGGYTF; CDR3 DNA: TGTGCCAGCAGTGAAGCCAGAAAGGGGGGCTACACCTTC
clone size: few; D gene: TRBD1; J gene: TRBJ1-1; V gene: TRBV12-5; CDR3 protein: CASGLWRTGANTEAFF; CDR3 DNA: TGTGCTAGTGGTTTGTGGAGGACAGGGGCGAACACTGAAGCTTTCTTT
clone size: once; D gene: TRBD2; J gene: TRBJ2-7; V gene: TRBV6-5; CDR3 protein: CASSYIGGRAGDEQYF; CDR3 DNA: TGTGCCAGCAGTTACATCGGCGGGAGGGCCGGGGACGAGCAGTACTTC
clone size: NA; D gene: TRBD1; J gene: TRBJ2-7; V gene: TRBV2; CDR3 protein: CASSSGQGKDEQYF; CDR3 DNA: TGTGCCAGCAGTTCGGGACAGGGGAAAGACGAGCAGTACTTC
clone size: NA; D gene: NA; J gene: TRBJ2-7; V gene: TRBV4-1; CDR3 protein: CASSQVQFGRLAYEQYF; CDR3 DNA: TGCGCCAGCAGCCAAGTCCAGTTTGGCAGGCTTGCCTACGAGCAGTACTTC
clone size: NA; D gene: NA; J gene: TRBJ2-1; V gene: TRBV5-1; CDR3 protein: CASSLELGNEQFF; CDR3 DNA: TGCGCCAGCAGCTTGGAGCTAGGCAATGAGCAGTTCTTC
clone size: NA; D gene: TRBD1; J gene: TRBJ2-5; V gene: TRBV6-5; CDR3 protein: CASTQQGAVETQYF; CDR3 DNA: TGTGCCAGCACCCAGCAGGGGGCGGTAGAGACCCAGTACTTC
clone size: NA; D gene: NA; J gene: TRBJ1-5; V gene: TRBV4-1; CDR3 protein: CASSQEGRVDQPQHF; CDR3 DNA: TGCGCCAGCAGCCAAGAAGGCAGGGTGGACCAGCCCCAGCATTTT
clone size: NA; D gene: NA; J gene: TRBJ2-1; V gene: TRBV27; CDR3 protein: CASSRTGTLYYNEQFF; CDR3 DNA: TGTGCCAGCAGCCGCACAGGGACCCTCTACTACAATGAGCAGTTCTTC
clone size: once; D gene: NA; J gene: TRBJ1-1; V gene: TRBV6-2/TRBV6-3; CDR3 protein: CASSYSARGRTVNTEAFF; CDR3 DNA: TGTGCCAGCAGTTACTCGGCCCGGGGAAGGACGGTGAACACTGAAGCTTTCTTT
clone size: few; D gene: NA; J gene: TRBJ2-7; V gene: TRBV30; CDR3 protein: CAWSVRVRPEQYF; CDR3 DNA: TGTGCCTGGAGTGTACGGGTTCGCCCCGAGCAGTACTTC
clone size: NA; D gene: TRBD2; J gene: TRBJ2-5; V gene: TRBV28; CDR3 protein: CASSPWNGRGVSGETQYF; CDR3 DNA: TGTGCCAGCAGCCCTTGGAACGGGAGAGGAGTTAGCGGGGAGACCCAGTACTTC
clone size: NA; D gene: TRBD1; J gene: TRBJ1-6; V gene: TRBV19; CDR3 protein: CASRGTGGGSPLHF; CDR3 DNA: TGTGCCAGTAGGGGGACAGGAGGGGGATCACCCCTCCACTTT